Below are 30 T cell receptor beta chains sequenced from a single sample in a study of a mutant IDH1 vaccine in newly diagnosed glioma. Time point in this sample: baseline, week 1 (first vaccination visit). Noted treatment: pre-vaccination baseline after standard-of-care therapy. Measured with immunoSEQ multiplex PCR; TCRdb has only the in-frame clones, and not every one. Of about 35,000 clones listed, less than 90% were seen once; the top ten hold 4% to 5.5%. The sample was PBMCs, taken from a glioma patient treated with radiotherapy, temozolomide or both. Receptor source: a middle-aged woman with glioma.

This chain joins TRBV27 and TRBJ2-7; 7 nucleotides align to TRBD1. The germline gives CDR1 MNHEY, CDR2 SMNVEV (reference sequence). The CDR3 is made up of 14 amino acids. Losses at the gene ends were 5 bases for V and 2 bases for J; bases not matched to a gene: 6. CDR3 residues: CASSPRDRAYEQYF. The CDR3, as DNA: TGTGCCAGCAGTCCCAGGGACAGAGCCTACGAGCAGTACTTC.

A single count supports this clone. The rearrangement uses TRBV5-5 and TRBJ2-7, with a weak D call TRBD1 (5 bases). Germline loops: CDR1 SGHKS, CDR2 YYEKEE (reference sequence). Deletions cut 0 bases from V and 3 bases from J, with 13 bases between. The CDR3 runs to 15 residues. CDR3 nucleotide sequence: TGTGCCAGCAGCTTGGCAGCCCAGGGATTCTACGAGCAGTACTTC. Encoded protein: CASSLAAQGFYEQYF.

In its sample, this clone was seen once. The J gene is TRBJ1-5, the V gene TRBV6-1, with D tentatively TRBD1 (5 bases). CDR3 size: 15 residues. The germline CDR1 and CDR2 sequences are MNHNS and SASEGT. The ends were cut back, 2 bases at V and 7 bases at J, with 15 bases in the middle. CDR3 nucleotide sequence: TGTGCCAGCAGTGAAACCATAAACCGGGGGCAGCCCCAGCATTTT. The encoded protein is CASSETINRGQPQHF.

This chain links TRBV5-6 with TRBJ2-1, with unresolved D. Per germline, CDR1 SGHDT and CDR2 YYEEEE. The CDR3 consists of 15 residues. Trimming removed 2 bases from V and 3 bases from J, with 12 bases in between. The CDR3 nucleotides are TGTGCCAGCAGCTTTTTTGCACTGAACTACAATGAGCAGTTCTTC. Protein product: CASSFFALNYNEQFF. Drawing the rest from reference TRBV5-6 and TRBJ2-1, the complete variable domain is DAGVTQSPTHLIKTRGQQVTLRCSPKSGHDTVSWYQQALGQGPQFIFQYYEEEERQRGNFPDRFSGHQFPNYSSELNVNALLLGDSALYLCASSFFALNYNEQFFGPGTRLTVL.

The V gene is TRBV6-6, the J gene TRBJ1-2, with a weak D call TRBD1 (6 bases). The CDR3 consists of 15 residues. V gave up 2 bases and J gave up 4 bases, with 14 bases separating them. The germline V gene encodes CDR1 MNHNY and CDR2 SVGAGI (reference sequence). CDR3 DNA: TGTGCCAGCAGTTACGCCCTACAGGGAAGCTATGGCTACACCTTC. It codes for CASSYALQGSYGYTF.

The gene calls are TRBV19 and TRBJ1-1; D not resolved. This CDR3 spans 14 amino acids. Germline CDR1 and CDR2: LNHDA and SQIVND (reference sequence). Trimming removed 1 base at V and 2 bases at J, with 8 bases between. This CDR3 reads CASSIGQRNTEAFF. In DNA form, the CDR3 reads TGTGCCAGTAGTATAGGCCAACGAAACACTGAAGCTTTCTTT.

The rearrangement uses TRBV4-3 and TRBJ2-3; TRBD1 agrees at 8 bases. Trimming at V came to 0 bases and at J to 3 bases, leaving 8 bases not matched to a gene. This CDR3 is 17 amino acids long. Per the germline V gene, CDR1 is LGHNA and CDR2 is YSLEER. The DNA for the CDR3 is TGCGCCAGCAGCCAAGATCCTATGACAGGGGTGACAGATACGCAGTATTTT. This encodes CASSQDPMTGVTDTQYF.

CDR3 sequence reads: CASSSQGSGNTIYF. For the CDR3, the DNA is TGTGCCAGCAGTTCACAGGGGTCTGGAAACACCATATATTTT. V is TRBV6-6 and J is TRBJ1-3; 7 nucleotides align to TRBD1. The J segment lost 1 base and the V segment lost 4 bases, leaving 1 base of the junction unmatched. Germline CDR1 reads MNHNY; CDR2 reads SVGAGI (reference sequence). The CDR3 runs to 14 residues.

This chain links TRBV2 with TRBJ1-3, with 9 positions matching TRBD1. Germline CDR1 and CDR2: SNHLY and FYNNEI. CDR3 length: 16 amino acids. With V trimmed by 5 bases and J by 3 bases, 8 bases remained unmatched. This CDR3 is CASSPRQGDGGNTIYF. The CDR3 nucleotides read TGTGCCAGCAGTCCAAGACAGGGGGATGGTGGAAACACCATATATTTT.

CDR3 nucleotides: TGTGCCAGCACCTGGGGGCAGGTCCAAGAGACCCAGTACTTC. Its translation: CASTWGQVQETQYF. This sequence joins TRBV6-6 and TRBJ2-5; D perhaps matches TRBD1 (6 bases). Trimming left V 7 bases short and J 1 base short, with 13 bases between. Germline assignment: CDR1 MNHNY and CDR2 SVGAGI (reference sequence). The CDR3 is 14 residues long.

This chain uses TRBV4-3 with TRBJ2-2, with TRBD2 matching over 8 bases. The trim removed 0 bases at V and 4 bases at J, leaving 10 bases unmatched. The germline V gene encodes CDR1 LGHNA and CDR2 YSLEER. The CDR3 is 18 amino acids. The CDR3 region has the DNA TGCGCCAGCAGCCAAGATATGGGCGGGGGGCGTGTCACCGGGGAGCTGTTTTTT. Amino acids: CASSQDMGGGRVTGELFF.

The V and J genes are TRBV9 and TRBJ1-4; TRBD1 matches 8 bases. V lost 4 bases to trimming and J lost 7 bases; unmatched junction nucleotides: 15. CDR1 and CDR2 (germline): SGDLS, YYNGEE. The CDR3 length is 17 residues. The CDR3 reads CASSTGTGVLIGEKLFF. The CDR3 DNA sequence: TGTGCCAGCAGCACCGGGACAGGAGTACTAATTGGTGAAAAACTGTTTTTT.

The CDR3 region has the DNA TGCGCCAGCAGCCCGGGACTATTGAGCTCTGGAAACACCATATATTTT. Residues: CASSPGLLSSGNTIYF. V and J are TRBV5-1 and TRBJ1-3; TRBD1 is a possible D gene (5 bases). CDR3 size: 16 residues. Between the trimmed V and J ends, which lost 4 bases and 0 bases, there was a span of 14 bases. Germline lookup yields CDR1 SGHRS and CDR2 YFSETQ.

The table lists this clone with a count of one. The chain carries TRBV30 and TRBJ1-5, with D possibly TRBD1 on 6 matching bases. Germline values: CDR1 GTSNPN, CDR2 SVGIG (reference sequence). Trimming cost V 5 bases and J 6 bases, with 20 bases left between them. The CDR3 totals 15 residues. The CDR3 DNA follows: TGTGCCTGGGAGGGCCCCGGGGGCAGGGGTCAGCCCCAGCATTTT. This gives the protein CAWEGPGGRGQPQHF. Full variable domain (remainder filled in from reference TRBV30 and TRBJ1-5): SQTIHQWPATLVQPVGSPLSLECTVEGTSNPNLYWYRQAAGRGLQLLFYSVGIGQISSEVPQNLSASRPQDRQFILSSKKLLLSDSGFYLCAWEGPGGRGQPQHFGDGTRLSIL.

The sample holds one count of this clone. The rearrangement joins TRBV30 to TRBJ2-7, with a tentative D call TRBD1 (6 bases). Germline-derived CDR1 and CDR2 are GTSNPN and SVGIG (reference sequence). The CDR3 extends over 12 amino acids. The ends were cut back, 2 bases at V and 5 bases at J, with 10 bases in the middle. The CDR3 is CAWSRQVNEQYF. In DNA, the CDR3 is TGTGCCTGGAGTCGACAGGTAAACGAGCAGTACTTC.

Only one count was recorded for this clone. The rearrangement links TRBV2 to TRBJ1-2; no clear D. Trimming took 7 bases from V and 4 from J, leaving 10 bases between them. The CDR3 covers 12 residues. Germline CDR1 is SNHLY and CDR2 is FYNNEI. The chain's CDR3 is CASTGIPYGYTF. In DNA, the CDR3 is TGTGCCAGCACGGGGATCCCCTATGGCTACACCTTC.

This clone occurred once. CDR3 residues: CASSLESSGDSYEQYF. The CDR3 DNA sequence: TGCGCCAGCAGCTTGGAGAGTAGCGGGGACTCCTACGAGCAGTACTTC. The chain is built from TRBV5-1 and TRBJ2-7, with 8 bases fitting TRBD2. The CDR3 consists of 16 residues. J was trimmed by 0 bases and V by 0 bases; bases with no gene match: 5. Germline assignment: CDR1 SGHRS and CDR2 YFSETQ.

The chain combines TRBV4-2 with TRBJ2-5; 8 bases are a match to TRBD2. J was trimmed by 5 bases and V by 4 bases; bases with no gene match: 3. Germline CDR1 and CDR2: LGHNA and YNFKEQ. The CDR3 has 13 residues. The chain's CDR3 is CASSRAGAETQYF. The DNA of the CDR3 is TGTGCCAGCAGCCGAGCGGGAGCGGAGACCCAGTACTTC.

J is TRBJ2-7 and V is TRBV5-1; D is unresolved. Germline lookup yields CDR1 SGHRS and CDR2 YFSETQ. The CDR3 is 13 residues long. V shed 5 bases and J shed 2 bases, with 11 bases lying between them. The CDR3 loop reads CASRRPEAYEQYF. In DNA, the CDR3 is TGCGCCAGCAGACGCCCTGAGGCCTACGAGCAGTACTTC.

This chain joins TRBV2 and TRBJ1-5; 10 nucleotides align to TRBD1. J was trimmed by 7 bases and V by 6 bases; bases with no gene match: 12. Germline-derived CDR1 and CDR2 are SNHLY and FYNNEI. This CDR3 has 16 residues. Written as DNA, the CDR3 is TGTGCCAGCAGACGACAGGGGGCGAAGGGATCCCAGCCCCAGCATTTT. Its protein product is CASRRQGAKGSQPQHF.

J is TRBJ2-7 and V is TRBV5-1; 9 bases fit TRBD2. Germline trimming cut 0 bases from V and 6 bases from J; bases unmatched to any gene: 10. This CDR3 region has 16 residues. Germline-derived CDR1 and CDR2 are SGHRS and YFSETQ. The chain's CDR3 is CASSLAVASGTGEQYF. Here the CDR3 DNA reads TGCGCCAGCAGCTTGGCCGTCGCTAGCGGGACTGGCGAGCAGTACTTC. Variable domain in full (rest from reference TRBV5-1 and TRBJ2-7): KAGVTQTPRYLIKTRGQQVTLSCSPISGHRSVSWYQQTPGQGLQFLFEYFSETQRNKGNFPGRFSGRQFSNSRSEMNVSTLELGDSALYLCASSLAVASGTGEQYFGPGTRLTVT.

This clone was recorded once. The chain is built from TRBV5-6 and TRBJ1-3, with D hard to call. Germline V gene lookup returns CDR1 SGHDT and CDR2 YYEEEE. Trimming stripped 0 bases from V and 9 bases from J, with 16 bases between. The CDR3 consists of 15 residues. CDR3 region: CASSLGWSGLGTIYF. DNA for the CDR3: TGTGCCAGCAGCTTGGGATGGAGCGGCTTGGGCACCATATATTTT.

This chain uses TRBV5-1 with TRBJ2-1, with D perhaps TRBD2 (6 bases). V was pared by 4 bases and J by 12 bases, with 14 bases between. Germline V lookup: CDR1 SGHRS, CDR2 YFSETQ. CDR3 length: 12 amino acids. CDR3 sequence (DNA): TGCGCCAGCAGCGAGGGGAGGATTGGGCAGTTCTTC. Its translation: CASSEGRIGQFF.

This clone was seen a few times. The chain uses TRBV6-4 and TRBJ2-3; the match to TRBD2 covers 14 bases. J gave up 4 bases and V 3 bases, and 0 bases lay outside the gene matches. The CDR3 is made up of 15 amino acids. From germline, CDR1 is MRHNA and CDR2 SNTAGT. In DNA, the CDR3 is TGTGCCAGCAGTGAGACTAGCGGGGGGGCAGATACGCAGTATTTT. Its protein product is CASSETSGGADTQYF.

The rearrangement uses TRBV6-7 and TRBJ1-5, with D unclear. TRBV6-7 is noted as an ORF with a role that remains uncertain. The CDR3 consists of 13 residues. The V and J ends lost 6 bases and 3 bases respectively, with 9 bases between them. CDR3 amino acids: CASSPGSNQPQHF. The CDR3 bases are TGTGCCAGCAGCCCGGGGTCCAATCAGCCCCAGCATTTT.

V and J are TRBV6-6 and TRBJ2-7; the match to TRBD2 covers 7 bases. The length of the CDR3 is 15 residues. CDR1 is MNHNY, CDR2 SVGAGI, per germline (reference sequence). V lost 6 bases and J lost 3; bases outside the gene matches: 11. CDR3 sequence reads: CASRDRGDYRYEQYF. CDR3 DNA sequence: TGTGCCAGCAGGGATCGGGGGGACTACCGCTACGAGCAGTACTTC.

This clone was seen a single time. CDR3 nucleotides: TGTGCCAGCTCACCCGGACTAGCGGGGGGAGAGACCCAGTACTTC. It is translated as CASSPGLAGGETQYF. V gene TRBV18 combines with J gene TRBJ2-5, with TRBD2 identical over 14 bases. Germline V lookup: CDR1 KGHSH, CDR2 LQKENI. CDR3 length equals 15 residues. Germline trimming cut 3 bases from V and 4 bases from J; bases unmatched to any gene: 1.

The CDR3 DNA is TGTGCCAGCGCCCGGACTAGCGGGGCGGGGGATACGCAGTATTTT. This translates into CASARTSGAGDTQYF. The chain joins TRBV2 to TRBJ2-3; TRBD2 agrees at 12 bases. Trimming removed 8 bases from V and 6 bases from J; junction bases left unmatched: 9. Germline V gene lookup returns CDR1 SNHLY and CDR2 FYNNEI. The CDR3 has 15 residues.

The J gene is TRBJ2-2, the V gene TRBV10-3, with D perhaps matching TRBD1 (5 bases). Germline V gene lookup returns CDR1 ENHRY and CDR2 SYGVKD. V gave up 3 bases and J gave up 0 bases, with 14 bases separating them. The CDR3 loop spans 17 amino acids. DNA for the CDR3: TGTGCCATCAGTGATCCTGTGGACACCTCGAACACCGGGGAGCTGTTTTTT. This encodes CAISDPVDTSNTGELFF.

CDR3 loop: CASSGNAGNTIYF. CDR3 coding DNA: TGCGCCAGCAGTGGGAATGCGGGAAACACCATATATTTT. J is TRBJ1-3 and V is TRBV10-1; D unresolved. V was pared by 4 bases and J by 4 bases, with 8 bases between. The CDR3 loop spans 13 amino acids. Germline V CDR1 and CDR2: WNHNN, SYGVQD (reference sequence).